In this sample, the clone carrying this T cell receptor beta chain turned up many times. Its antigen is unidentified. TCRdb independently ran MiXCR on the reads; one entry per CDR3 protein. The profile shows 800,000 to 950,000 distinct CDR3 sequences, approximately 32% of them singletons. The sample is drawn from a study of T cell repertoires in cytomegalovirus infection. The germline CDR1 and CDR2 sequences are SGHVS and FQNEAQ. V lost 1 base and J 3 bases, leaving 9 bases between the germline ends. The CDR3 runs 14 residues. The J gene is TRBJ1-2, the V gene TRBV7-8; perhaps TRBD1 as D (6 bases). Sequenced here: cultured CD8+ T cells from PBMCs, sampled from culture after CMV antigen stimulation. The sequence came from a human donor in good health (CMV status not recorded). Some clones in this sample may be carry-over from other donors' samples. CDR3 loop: CASSLDGGYYGYTF. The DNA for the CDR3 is TGTGCCAGCAGCTTAGATGGGGGCTACTATGGCTACACCTTC.